A single sample is the source of the 8 T cell receptor beta chains below, sequenced in a study of post-analysis software for immune sequencing data. Study-wide findings and caveats: About five TRBV segments were more frequent in patients than controls; TRBV5-6, TRBV5-1 and TRBV20-1 belonged to this group.

Prepared TCR beta cDNA libraries contained unique molecular identifiers. TCRdb called the PCR reads again in MiXCR, with one record for every CDR3 protein. The sample lists just over 250,000 distinct CDR3 sequences, 35% to 45% occurring once. These receptors' targets are unknown. Sequencing was done on a sample of blood. The origin of the receptors is a girl aged 10 to 17 with multiple sclerosis.

The V gene is TRBV20-1, the J gene TRBJ2-3; no reliable D call. The CDR3 has 13 residues. Per germline, CDR1 DFQATT and CDR2 SNEGSKA (reference sequence). Trimming shortened V by 1 base and J by 0 bases, and 5 bases separated the two germline ends. The CDR3 sequence is CSARVASTDTQYF. CDR3 in DNA: TGCAGTGCTAGAGTTGCTAGCACAGATACGCAGTATTTT.

In this sample, this clonotype turned up once. V gene TRBV4-2 combines with J gene TRBJ1-2, with D unresolved. Trimming removed 0 bases at V and 8 bases at J, with 13 bases between. Germline V CDR1 and CDR2: LGHNA, YNFKEQ. This CDR3 has 14 residues. The CDR3 loop reads CASSQDLRVIGYTF. The CDR3 bases are TGTGCCAGCAGCCAAGATTTAAGGGTCATCGGCTACACCTTC.

This clonotype has ten or more counts. V is TRBV7-2 and J is TRBJ2-3; the match to TRBD2 covers 7 bases. Germline V gene sequence: CDR1 SGHTA, CDR2 FQGNSA. This CDR3 region has 16 residues. The V gene end was trimmed by 5 bases and the J gene end by 3 bases; junction bases not matched to a gene: 11. In DNA, the CDR3 is TGTGCCAGCAGCACACAAACTGGCGGGAGAACAGATACGCAGTATTTT. This gives the protein CASSTQTGGRTDTQYF.

As to this clonotype: Compared with germline, one end of the junction differs, possibly owing to a read error. The chain recombines TRBV29-1 with TRBJ2-3; 7 positions agree with TRBD1. Germline CDR1 reads SQVTM; CDR2 reads ANQGSEA. This CDR3 is 13 amino acids long. The CDR3 nucleotides are TGCAGCGTTAAAGATCAGGGGGCAGATACGCAGTATTTT. Translating it yields CSVKDQGADTQYF.

A remark on this clonotype: It may be a read error: a sequence one base away is much more abundant. This chain links TRBV10-3 with TRBJ1-1; no clear D gene. The CDR3 contains 16 residues. CDR1 and CDR2 from the germline V gene are ENHRY and SYGVKD. Trimming removed 4 bases from V and 1 base from J, with 16 bases in between. CDR3 loop: CAISAAEGRENTEAFF. In DNA, the CDR3 is TGTGCCATCAGTGCGGCCGAAGGACGGGAGAACACTGAAGCTTTCTTT.

A few counts support this clonotype. The V and J genes are TRBV14 and TRBJ1-2; the D gene is possibly TRBD1 (5 bases). V dropped 1 base and J dropped 5 bases, with 14 bases sitting between them. The CDR3 consists of 15 residues. CDR1 and CDR2 from the germline V gene are SGHDN and FVKESK. CDR3 amino acids: CASSQVQRDRYGYTF. Here the CDR3 DNA reads TGTGCCAGCAGCCAAGTTCAAAGGGACCGTTATGGCTACACCTTC.

The chain couples TRBV6-5 to TRBJ1-1, with D unresolved. The germline CDR1 and CDR2 sequences are MNHEY and SVGAGI. Trimming cost V 10 bases and J 3 bases, with 15 bases left between them. The CDR3 is made up of 13 amino acids. CDR3 sequence: CATLSPSYTEAFF. DNA of the CDR3: TGTGCCACCCTGAGCCCATCCTACACTGAAGCTTTCTTT.

This clonotype was detected many times. The rearrangement uses TRBV6-5 and TRBJ2-3; 7 nucleotides line up with TRBD1. This CDR3 has 13 residues. CDR1 and CDR2 (germline): MNHEY, SVGAGI. V gave up 5 bases and J gave up 4 bases; unmatched junction bases: 3. In nucleotides, the CDR3 is TGTGCCAGCAGTGGGGGACAGCCAGATACGCAGTATTTT. It yields the protein CASSGGQPDTQYF.